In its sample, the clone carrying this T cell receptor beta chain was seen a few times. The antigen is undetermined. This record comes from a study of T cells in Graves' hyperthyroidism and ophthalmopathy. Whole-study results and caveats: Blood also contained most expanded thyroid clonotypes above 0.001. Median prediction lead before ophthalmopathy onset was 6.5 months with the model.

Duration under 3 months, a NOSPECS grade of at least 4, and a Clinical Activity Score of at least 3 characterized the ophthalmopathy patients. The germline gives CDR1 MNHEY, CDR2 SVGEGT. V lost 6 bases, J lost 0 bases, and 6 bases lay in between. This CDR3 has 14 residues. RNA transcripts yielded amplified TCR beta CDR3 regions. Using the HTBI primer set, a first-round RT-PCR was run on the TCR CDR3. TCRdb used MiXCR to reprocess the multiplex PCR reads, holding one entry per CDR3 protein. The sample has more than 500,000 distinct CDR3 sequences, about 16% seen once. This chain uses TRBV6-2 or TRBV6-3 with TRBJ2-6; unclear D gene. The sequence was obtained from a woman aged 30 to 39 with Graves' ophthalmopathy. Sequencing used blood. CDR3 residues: CASRPGSGANVLTF. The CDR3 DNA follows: TGTGCCAGCAGGCCAGGCTCTGGGGCCAACGTCCTGACTTTC.